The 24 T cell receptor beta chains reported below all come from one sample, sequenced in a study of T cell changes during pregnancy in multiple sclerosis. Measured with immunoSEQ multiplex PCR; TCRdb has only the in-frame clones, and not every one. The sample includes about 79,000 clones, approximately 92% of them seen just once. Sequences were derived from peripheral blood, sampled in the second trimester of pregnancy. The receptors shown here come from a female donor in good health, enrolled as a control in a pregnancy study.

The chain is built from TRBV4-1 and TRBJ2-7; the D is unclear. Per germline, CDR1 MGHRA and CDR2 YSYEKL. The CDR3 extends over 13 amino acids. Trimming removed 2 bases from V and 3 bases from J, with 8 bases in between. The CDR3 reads CASSQLRSYEQYF. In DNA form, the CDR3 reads TGCGCCAGCAGCCAACTACGAAGCTACGAGCAGTACTTC.

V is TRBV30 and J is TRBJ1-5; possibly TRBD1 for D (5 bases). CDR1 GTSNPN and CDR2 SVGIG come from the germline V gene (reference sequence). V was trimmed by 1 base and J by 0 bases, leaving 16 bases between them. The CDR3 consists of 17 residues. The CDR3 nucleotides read TGTGCCTGGAGTGATTCTCCACAGGTTTATAGCAATCAGCCCCAGCATTTT. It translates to CAWSDSPQVYSNQPQHF.

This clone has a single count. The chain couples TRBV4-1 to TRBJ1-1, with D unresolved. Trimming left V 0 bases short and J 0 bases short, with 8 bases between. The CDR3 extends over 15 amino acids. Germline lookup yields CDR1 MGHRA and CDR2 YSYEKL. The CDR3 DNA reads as TGCGCCAGCAGCCAAGATGGCCTCATGAACACTGAAGCTTTCTTT. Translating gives CASSQDGLMNTEAFF.

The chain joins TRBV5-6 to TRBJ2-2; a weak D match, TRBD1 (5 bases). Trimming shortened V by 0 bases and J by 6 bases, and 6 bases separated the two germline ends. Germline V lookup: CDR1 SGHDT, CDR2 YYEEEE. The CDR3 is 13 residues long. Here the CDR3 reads CASSLGRAGELFF. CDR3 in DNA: TGTGCCAGCAGCTTGGGCAGGGCCGGGGAGCTGTTTTTT.

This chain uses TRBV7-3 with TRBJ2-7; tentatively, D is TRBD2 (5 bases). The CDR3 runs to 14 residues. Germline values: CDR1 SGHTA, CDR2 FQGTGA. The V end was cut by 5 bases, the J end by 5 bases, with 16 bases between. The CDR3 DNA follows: TGTGCCAGCAGCCCATCCGCGGTGGGAGACGAGCAGTACTTC. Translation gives CASSPSAVGDEQYF.

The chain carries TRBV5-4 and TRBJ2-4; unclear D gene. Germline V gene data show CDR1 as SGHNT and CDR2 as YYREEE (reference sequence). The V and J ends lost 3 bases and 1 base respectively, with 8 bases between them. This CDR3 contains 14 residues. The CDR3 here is CASSSAGAKNIQYF. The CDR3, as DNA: TGTGCCAGCAGCTCAGCCGGGGCCAAAAACATTCAGTACTTC.

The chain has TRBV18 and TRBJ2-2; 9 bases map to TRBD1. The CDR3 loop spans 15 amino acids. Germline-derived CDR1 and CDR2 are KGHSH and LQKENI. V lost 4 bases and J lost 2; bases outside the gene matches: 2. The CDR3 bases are TGTGCCAGCTCACTGGGACAGGGAAACACCGGGGAGCTGTTTTTT. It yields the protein CASSLGQGNTGELFF.

In DNA, the CDR3 is TGTGCCAGCAGCATTACGGGACAGGGGTTCTCTGGGGCCAACGTCCTGACTTTC. Its translation is CASSITGQGFSGANVLTF. This chain joins TRBV5-4 and TRBJ2-6, with TRBD1 matching over 10 bases. The length of the CDR3 is 18 residues. Germline V gene lookup returns CDR1 SGHNT and CDR2 YYREEE (reference sequence). Losses at the gene ends were 4 bases for V and 0 bases for J; bases not matched to a gene: 7. The entire variable domain, with the rest obtained from reference TRBV5-4 and TRBJ2-6, is as follows: ETGVTQSPTHLIKTRGQQVTLRCSSQSGHNTVSWYQQALGQGPQFIFQYYREEENGRGNFPPRFSGLQFPNYSSELNVNALELDDSALYLCASSITGQGFSGANVLTFGAGSRLTVL.

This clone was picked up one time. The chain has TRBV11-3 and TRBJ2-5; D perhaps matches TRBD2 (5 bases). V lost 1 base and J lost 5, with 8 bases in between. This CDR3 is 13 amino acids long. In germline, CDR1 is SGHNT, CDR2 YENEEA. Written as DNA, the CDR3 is TGTGCCAGCAGCTTAGCTCGGGGTGAGACCCAGTACTTC. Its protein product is CASSLARGETQYF.

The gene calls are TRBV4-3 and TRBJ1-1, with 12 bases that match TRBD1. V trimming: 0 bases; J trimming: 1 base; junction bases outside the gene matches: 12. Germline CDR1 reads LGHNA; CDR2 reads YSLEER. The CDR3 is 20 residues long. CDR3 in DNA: TGCGCCAGCAGCCAAGATCTCCTGGGGACAGGGGGCGATGGGAACACTGAAGCTTTCTTT. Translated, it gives CASSQDLLGTGGDGNTEAFF.

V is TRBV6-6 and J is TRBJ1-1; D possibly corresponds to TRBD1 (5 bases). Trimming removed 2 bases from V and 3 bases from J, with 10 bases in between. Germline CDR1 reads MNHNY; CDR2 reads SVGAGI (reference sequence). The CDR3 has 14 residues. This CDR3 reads CASSYRGGDTEAFF. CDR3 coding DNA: TGTGCCAGCAGTTACCGGGGAGGGGACACTGAAGCTTTCTTT.

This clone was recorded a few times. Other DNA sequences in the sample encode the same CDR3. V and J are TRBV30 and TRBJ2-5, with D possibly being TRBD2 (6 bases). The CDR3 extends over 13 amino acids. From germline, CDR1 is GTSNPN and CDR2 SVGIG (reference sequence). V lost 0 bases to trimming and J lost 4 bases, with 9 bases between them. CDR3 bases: TGTGCCTGGAGTGTGGCGGGGCCAGAGACCCAGTACTTC. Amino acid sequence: CAWSVAGPETQYF.

CDR3 DNA sequence: TGTGCCAGCAGCTTAGGACAGCTCCAAGAGACCCAGTACTTC. The encoded protein is CASSLGQLQETQYF. The J gene is TRBJ2-5, the V gene TRBV7-2; D is possibly TRBD1 (5 bases). The CDR3 is 14 amino acids. Germline CDR1 reads SGHTA; CDR2 reads FQGNSA. The V and J ends lost 1 base and 1 base respectively, with 7 bases between them.

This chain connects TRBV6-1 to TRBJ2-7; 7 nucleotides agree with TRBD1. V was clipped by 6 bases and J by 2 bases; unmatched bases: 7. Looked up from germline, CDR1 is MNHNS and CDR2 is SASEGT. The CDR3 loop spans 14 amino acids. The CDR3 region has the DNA TGTGCCAGCAGCCGGGACAGTCTAGCCTACGAGCAGTACTTC. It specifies CASSRDSLAYEQYF.

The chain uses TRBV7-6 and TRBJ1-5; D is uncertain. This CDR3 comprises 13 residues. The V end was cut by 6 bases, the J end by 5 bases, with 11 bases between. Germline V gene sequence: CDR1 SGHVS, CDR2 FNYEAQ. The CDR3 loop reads CASSRLRDQPQHF. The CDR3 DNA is TGTGCCAGCAGTCGCCTCCGAGATCAGCCCCAGCATTTT.

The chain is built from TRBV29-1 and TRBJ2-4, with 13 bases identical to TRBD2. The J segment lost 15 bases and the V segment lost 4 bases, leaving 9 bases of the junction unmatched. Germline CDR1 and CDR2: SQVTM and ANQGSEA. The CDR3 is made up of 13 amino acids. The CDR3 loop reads CSVVPGLAGTWYF. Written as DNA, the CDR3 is TGCAGCGTTGTTCCGGGACTAGCGGGGACCTGGTACTTC.

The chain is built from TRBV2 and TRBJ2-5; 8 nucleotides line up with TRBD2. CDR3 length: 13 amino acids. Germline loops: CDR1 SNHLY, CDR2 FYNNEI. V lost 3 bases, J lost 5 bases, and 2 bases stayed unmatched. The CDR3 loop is CASSDGGAETQYF. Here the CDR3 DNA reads TGTGCCAGCAGTGACGGGGGGGCCGAGACCCAGTACTTC.

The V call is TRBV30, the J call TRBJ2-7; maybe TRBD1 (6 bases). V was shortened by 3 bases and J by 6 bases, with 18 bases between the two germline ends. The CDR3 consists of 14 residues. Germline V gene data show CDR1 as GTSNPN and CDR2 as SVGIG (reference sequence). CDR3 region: CAWSAVTGFVEQYF. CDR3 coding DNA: TGTGCCTGGAGCGCCGTTACAGGGTTCGTCGAGCAGTACTTC.

The CDR3 protein is CASSQDSTRNEQYF. The CDR3 DNA follows: TGCGCCAGCAGCCAAGATAGTACCCGTAACGAGCAGTACTTC. This chain uses TRBV4-3 with TRBJ2-7; the D is unclear. V lost 0 bases to trimming and J lost 5 bases, with 11 bases between them. This CDR3 spans 14 amino acids. Germline CDR1 LGHNA, CDR2 YSLEER.

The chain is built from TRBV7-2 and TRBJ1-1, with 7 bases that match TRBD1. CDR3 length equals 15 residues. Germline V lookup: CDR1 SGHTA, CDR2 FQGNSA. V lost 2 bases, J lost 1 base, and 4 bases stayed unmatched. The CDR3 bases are TGTGCCAGCAGCTTAAGACCAGGGGGGAACACTGAAGCTTTCTTT. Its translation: CASSLRPGGNTEAFF.

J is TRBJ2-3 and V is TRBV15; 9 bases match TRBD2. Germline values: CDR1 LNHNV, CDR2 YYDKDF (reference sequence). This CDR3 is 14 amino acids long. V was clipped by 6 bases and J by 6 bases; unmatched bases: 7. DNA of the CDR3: TGTGCCACCAGTCCGGGACTAGCCCAGGATACGCAGTATTTT. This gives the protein CATSPGLAQDTQYF.

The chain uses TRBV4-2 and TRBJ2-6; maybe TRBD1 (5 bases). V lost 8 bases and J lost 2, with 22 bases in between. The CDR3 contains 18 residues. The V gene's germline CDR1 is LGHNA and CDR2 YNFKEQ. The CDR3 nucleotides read TGTGCCAGCGACCCCGGGCAGGGCCTACGAACTGGGGCCAACGTCCTGACTTTC. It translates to CASDPGQGLRTGANVLTF.

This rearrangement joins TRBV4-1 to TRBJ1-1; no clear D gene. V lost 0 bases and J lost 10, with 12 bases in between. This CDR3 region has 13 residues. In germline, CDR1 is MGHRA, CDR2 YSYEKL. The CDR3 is CASSQDRASGAFF. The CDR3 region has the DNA TGCGCCAGCAGCCAAGATCGAGCGTCGGGAGCTTTCTTT.

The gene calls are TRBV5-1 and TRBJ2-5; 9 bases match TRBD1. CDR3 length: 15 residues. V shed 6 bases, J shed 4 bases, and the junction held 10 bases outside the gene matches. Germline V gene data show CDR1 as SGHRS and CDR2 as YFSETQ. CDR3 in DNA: TGCGCCAGCACCCTGGGACAGGGCTTTAGAGAGACCCAGTACTTC. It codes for CASTLGQGFRETQYF.